A single T cell receptor beta chain is shown here with its context. The antigen is unknown. Specified treatment: oral pan-JAK inhibitor, 5-10 mg twice daily. Sorting from PBMCs produced CD4+ and CD8+ T cells. Reverse transcription of extracted RNA yielded cDNA, which provided the sequencing template. Assay: immunoSEQ multiplex PCR; the TCRdb copy retains only in-frame clones and omits some. The sample carries 150,000 to 200,000 clones, roughly 50% recorded once. CDR3 length: 12 residues. The V end lost 6 bases, the J end lost 1 base, and 9 bases lay between the germline ends. Germline V gene lookup returns CDR1 SQVTM and CDR2 ANQGSEA. These data belong to a study of CD8+ T cells in alopecia areata. Study details: Treated patients received oral tofacitinib, 5 to 10 mg twice daily.

General observations from the study: One nonresponder leaves baseline CD8+ expansion's link to response uncertain. The study found higher clonality in lesional than normal scalp, especially in alopecia totalis/universalis.

The source was CD4+ T cells sorted from blood, collected at week 56, from a patient treated with tofacitinib. J is TRBJ1-1 and V is TRBV29-1, with D perhaps TRBD1 (6 bases). The clonotype originates from a human donor with alopecia areata. In DNA, the CDR3 is TGCAGCGTCAAACAGGGGAACACTGAAGCTTTCTTT. As protein: CSVKQGNTEAFF.